Given below is one T cell receptor beta chain in context. Antigen specificity is unknown. The sample is drawn from a study of OX40 agonist ivuxolimab in advanced cancers. Sequencing used immunoSEQ multiplex PCR; TCRdb keeps in-frame clones, though not all of them. The repertoire consists of around 31,000 clones, with approximately 91% occurring once and the leading ten covering under 65%. This CDR3 has 11 residues. The germline CDR1 and CDR2 sequences are LNHDA and SQIVND (reference sequence). V was cut by 8 bases and J by 6 bases, with 10 bases left in between. Whole-study results and caveats: With doses of 0.1-3.0 mg/kg, partial responders showed among the lowest clonal expansion.

Here the sequenced sample was CD4+ or CD8+ T cells sorted from blood, taken in a trial of the OX40 agonist ivuxolimab. The chain links TRBV19 to TRBJ1-1; no clear D gene. The clonotype was recovered from an adult with an advanced solid tumor such as melanoma, head and neck, liver or kidney cancer. The CDR3 nucleotides read TGTGCCAGTCTGTTTGGGGCTGAAGCTTTCTTT. Translation gives CASLFGAEAFF.